This entry describes one T cell receptor (beta chain). Its antigen remains unknown. The source of the sample is a study of post-analysis software for immune sequencing data. Study details: The study covered relapsing-remitting, secondary progressive and progressive-relapsing courses of multiple sclerosis. Study observations and caveats: Patients carried five TRBV segments more frequently than controls did, and TRBV5-6, TRBV5-1 and TRBV20-1 were among them.

Sequencing libraries made from TCR beta cDNA carried unique molecular identifiers. MiXCR was run by TCRdb on the PCR reads, yielding one entry per CDR3 protein. The sample carries around 500,000 distinct CDR3 sequences, around 34% recorded once. After removal of 4 bases from V and 6 bases from J, the junction contained 3 bases not matched to a gene. The CDR3 loop spans 15 amino acids. CDR1 is SSHAT and CDR2 is FNYEAQ in the germline V gene (reference sequence). The sample consisted of blood. J is TRBJ2-1 and V is TRBV7-7; TRBD2 aligns across 13 bases. This receptor was taken from a girl aged 2-17 years with multiple sclerosis. Written as DNA, the CDR3 is TGTGCCAGCAGCTCGACTAGCGGGGGGTTCAATGAGCAGTTCTTC. Translation: CASSSTSGGFNEQFF.